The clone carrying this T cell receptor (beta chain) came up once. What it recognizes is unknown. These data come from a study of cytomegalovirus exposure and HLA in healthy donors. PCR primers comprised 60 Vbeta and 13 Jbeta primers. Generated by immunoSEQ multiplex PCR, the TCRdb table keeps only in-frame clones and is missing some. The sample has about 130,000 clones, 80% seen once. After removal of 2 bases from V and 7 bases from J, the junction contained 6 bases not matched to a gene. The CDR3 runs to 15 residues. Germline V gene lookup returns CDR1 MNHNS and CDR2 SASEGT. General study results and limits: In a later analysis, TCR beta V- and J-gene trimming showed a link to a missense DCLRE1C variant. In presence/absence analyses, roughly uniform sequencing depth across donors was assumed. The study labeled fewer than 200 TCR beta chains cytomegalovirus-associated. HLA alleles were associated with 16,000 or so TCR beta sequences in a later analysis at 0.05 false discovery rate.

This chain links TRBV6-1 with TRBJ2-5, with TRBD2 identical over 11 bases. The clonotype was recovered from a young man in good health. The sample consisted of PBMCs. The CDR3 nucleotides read TGTGCCAGCAGTGAATTTAGCGGGGGGGGTGGGACCCAGTACTTC. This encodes CASSEFSGGGGTQYF.